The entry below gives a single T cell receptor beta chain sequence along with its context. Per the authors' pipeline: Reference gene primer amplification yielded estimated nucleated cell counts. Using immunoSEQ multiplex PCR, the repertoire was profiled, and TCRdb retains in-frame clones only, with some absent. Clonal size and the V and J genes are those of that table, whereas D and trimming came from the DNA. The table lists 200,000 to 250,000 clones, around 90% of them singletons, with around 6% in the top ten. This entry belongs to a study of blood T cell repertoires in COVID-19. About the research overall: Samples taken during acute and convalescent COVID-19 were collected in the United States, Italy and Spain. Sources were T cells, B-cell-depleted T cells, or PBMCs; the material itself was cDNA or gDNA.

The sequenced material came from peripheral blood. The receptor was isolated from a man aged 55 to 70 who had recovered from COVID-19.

CDR3: CASRSSGPNTGELFF. In DNA, the CDR3 is TGTGCCAGCAGGTCAAGCGGGCCCAACACCGGGGAGCTGTTTTTT. The chain combines TRBV28 with TRBJ2-2; D possibly corresponds to TRBD2 (6 bases). The ends were cut back, 6 bases at V and 2 bases at J, with 13 bases in the middle. Germline V gene lookup returns CDR1 MDHEN and CDR2 SYDVKM. The CDR3 has 15 residues.